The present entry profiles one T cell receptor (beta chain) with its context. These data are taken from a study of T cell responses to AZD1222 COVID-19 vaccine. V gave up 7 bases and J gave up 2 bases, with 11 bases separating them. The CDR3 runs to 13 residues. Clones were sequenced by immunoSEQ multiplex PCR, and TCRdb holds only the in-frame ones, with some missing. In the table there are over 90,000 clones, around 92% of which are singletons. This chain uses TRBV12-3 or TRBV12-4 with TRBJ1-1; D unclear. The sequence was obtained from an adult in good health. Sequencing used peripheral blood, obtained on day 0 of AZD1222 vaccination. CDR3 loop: CASTPKVNTEAFF. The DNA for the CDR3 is TGTGCCAGCACCCCTAAGGTCAACACTGAAGCTTTCTTT.